This T cell receptor beta chain was sequenced during a study of CD8+ T cells in alopecia areata. Investigators isolated RNA and reverse transcribed it into cDNA to act as the sequencing template. Clones were sequenced by immunoSEQ multiplex PCR, and TCRdb holds only the in-frame ones, with some missing. Among roughly 250,000 clones listed, 67% were seen once. Germline lookup yields CDR1 DFQATT and CDR2 SNEGSKA (reference sequence). Trimming took off 6 bases at V and 13 bases at J, with 18 bases between the two ends. This CDR3 spans 11 amino acids. The receptor was isolated from a human donor with alopecia areata. This material consisted of CD4+ T cells sorted from blood, taken at week 0. V is TRBV20-1 and J is TRBJ1-2, with D uncertain. The CDR3 reads CSAESLPGRTF. CDR3 DNA: TGCAGTGCCGAGAGCCTGCCCGGTCGCACCTTC.